These 26 T cell receptor beta chains share one sample of origin, sequenced in a study of early T cells in non-severe SARS-CoV-2 infection. Via MiXCR, TCRdb re-called the 5' RACE reads, giving one row per CDR3 protein. The table shows tens of thousands of distinct CDR3 sequences, with almost 7.5% occurring only once. The sequencing sample was made of whole blood. These receptors were taken from an adult who was a healthcare worker with PCR-confirmed SARS-CoV-2 infection or an uninfected control (not recorded which).

Many counts were recorded for this clonotype. The genes are TRBV21-1 and TRBJ2-5; TRBD1 is taken as the D call from the table, unchecked against the DNA. TRBV21-1 constitutes a pseudogene. The CDR3 runs 14 residues. The DNA of the CDR3 is TGTGCCATCTACGCGTCTGCCCCCCTAGAGACCCAGTACTTC. Its translation is CAIYASAPLETQYF.

This clonotype occurred a few times. The CDR3 sequence: CSPAQGQETQYF. In DNA form, the CDR3 reads TGCAGCCCTGCGCAGGGGCAAGAGACCCAGTACTTC. The chain carries TRBV20-1 and TRBJ2-5; D is perhaps TRBD1 (6 bases). The CDR3 has 12 amino acids. Germline CDR1 is DFQATT and CDR2 is SNEGSKA (reference sequence).

This rearrangement joins TRBV5-5 to TRBJ1-6; D is perhaps TRBD1 (5 bases). There are 15 residues in the CDR3. Trimming stripped 2 bases from V and 7 bases from J, with 13 bases between. The germline gives CDR1 SGHKS, CDR2 YYEKEE (reference sequence). CDR3 sequence: CASSFFARVNSPLHF. The DNA of the CDR3 is TGTGCCAGCAGCTTTTTCGCCAGGGTCAATTCACCCCTCCACTTT.

This clonotype was seen ten or more times. The J gene is TRBJ1-6, the V gene TRBV7-2; D is possibly TRBD1 (6 bases). Trimming pared 1 base from V and 10 bases from J, leaving 14 bases between. Germline V lookup: CDR1 SGHTA, CDR2 FQGNSA. The CDR3 totals 15 residues. CDR3 coding DNA: TGTGCCAGCAGCTTAGTAACCCAGGGGAGGTCACCCCTCCACTTT. Residues: CASSLVTQGRSPLHF.

This clonotype was found a few times. The chain recombines TRBV4-2 with TRBJ2-7; 7 positions agree with TRBD1. Losses at the gene ends were 3 bases for V and 6 bases for J; bases not matched to a gene: 5. The CDR3 runs 13 residues. Germline loops: CDR1 LGHNA, CDR2 YNFKEQ. The DNA for the CDR3 is TGTGCCAGCAGCCAGCGACAGGGTCCCGAGCAGTACTTC. Protein product: CASSQRQGPEQYF.

There are a few counts of this clonotype. The CDR3 DNA reads as TGTGCCAGCAGTTCGGGTCAAGGAGGCTATGGCTACACCTTC. It yields the protein CASSSGQGGYGYTF. The rearrangement uses TRBV6-5 and TRBJ1-2; unclear D gene. Trimming shortened V by 4 bases and J by 4 bases, and 13 bases separated the two germline ends. The CDR3 consists of 14 residues. Germline V gene data show CDR1 as MNHEY and CDR2 as SVGAGI.

To note about this clonotype: One base away lies a much larger clone, so this may be a sequencing read error. The rearrangement uses TRBV7-9 and TRBJ1-1; D ambiguous. CDR1 and CDR2 (germline): SEHNR, FQNEAQ (reference sequence). The CDR3 spans 13 residues. The chain's CDR3 is CANSLAQNAGAFF. As DNA, the CDR3 is TGTGCCAACAGCTTAGCGCAAAATGCGGGAGCTTTCTTT.

The V gene is TRBV5-1, the J gene TRBJ2-7; 9 nucleotides line up with TRBD1. The germline gives CDR1 SGHRS, CDR2 YFSETQ. V dropped 5 bases and J dropped 6; count of bases not matched to a gene: 9. The CDR3 contains 14 residues. CDR3 amino acids: CASSFGTGPSEQYF. The CDR3 bases are TGCGCCAGCAGTTTCGGGACAGGGCCATCCGAGCAGTACTTC.

V is TRBV15 and J is TRBJ1-6; D is unclear. Germline V CDR1 and CDR2: LNHNV, YYDKDF (reference sequence). The CDR3 is 12 amino acids. V lost 5 bases, J lost 7 bases, and 6 bases lay in between. CDR3 sequence reads: CATSDLNSPLHF. CDR3 DNA: TGTGCCACCAGCGACCTAAATTCACCCCTCCACTTT.

This chain connects TRBV12-3 or TRBV12-4 to TRBJ2-1, with TRBD2 matching 12 bases. CDR3 size: 17 residues. With V trimmed by 2 bases and J by 5 bases, 7 bases remained unmatched. The DNA for the CDR3 is TGTGCCAGCAGTTTATCGGCTAGCGGGGGGGCAGACAATGAGCAGTTCTTC. This encodes CASSLSASGGADNEQFF.

The chain uses TRBV7-2 and TRBJ1-6, with D uncertain. CDR3 size: 13 residues. The germline gives CDR1 SGHTA, CDR2 FQGNSA. Trimming took 5 bases from V and 9 from J, leaving 11 bases between them. The DNA of the CDR3 is TGTGCCAGCAGCCCCAGTGGTATTTCACCCCTCCACTTT. Translated, it gives CASSPSGISPLHF.

This clonotype was seen many times. The rearrangement joins TRBV20-1 to TRBJ2-5; 7 bases map to TRBD2. V lost 5 bases to trimming and J lost 2 bases; unmatched junction nucleotides: 17. CDR3 length equals 17 residues. Germline values: CDR1 DFQATT, CDR2 SNEGSKA (reference sequence). CDR3 loop: CSARTWSRGGFQETQYF. CDR3 DNA: TGCAGTGCTCGCACATGGAGTCGCGGGGGATTTCAAGAGACCCAGTACTTC.

This clonotype appeared many times. The V and J genes are TRBV3-1 and TRBJ2-3; D is ambiguous. The V gene lost 0 bases and the J gene lost 3 bases, with 7 bases spanning the gap. Germline V gives CDR1 LGHDT, CDR2 YNNKEL (reference sequence). The length of the CDR3 is 14 residues. The CDR3 DNA is TGTGCCAGCAGCCAAGATGACGGTACAGATACGCAGTATTTT. Translated, it gives CASSQDDGTDTQYF.

Many counts were recorded for this clonotype. The chain carries TRBV4-3 and TRBJ2-2, with D tentatively TRBD2 (5 bases). Between the trimmed V and J ends, which lost 1 base and 5 bases, there was a span of 14 bases. Per germline, CDR1 LGHNA and CDR2 YSLEER. This CDR3 region has 16 residues. CDR3 sequence: CASSQAGLHGTGELFF. CDR3 sequence (DNA): TGCGCCAGCAGCCAAGCCGGACTGCATGGGACCGGGGAGCTGTTTTTT.

The chain is built from TRBV29-1 and TRBJ1-6; no clear D. The CDR3 covers 13 residues. The V end lost 7 bases, the J end lost 7 bases, and 14 bases lay between the germline ends. CDR1 and CDR2 from the germline V gene are SQVTM and ANQGSEA. This CDR3 is CSAGGAPNSPLHF. As DNA, the CDR3 is TGCAGCGCTGGCGGCGCGCCCAATTCACCCCTCCACTTT.

This clonotype was seen a few times. V gene TRBV10-3 combines with J gene TRBJ2-7; possibly TRBD1 or TRBD2 for D (5 bases each). The CDR3 is made up of 13 amino acids. Germline-derived CDR1 and CDR2 are ENHRY and SYGVKD. V shed 4 bases and J shed 1 base, with 8 bases lying between them. The CDR3 protein is CAISGGASYEQYF. Here the CDR3 DNA reads TGTGCCATCAGTGGAGGGGCGTCCTACGAGCAGTACTTC.

This clonotype was seen at least ten times. The chain recombines TRBV7-2 with TRBJ1-5, with a tentative D call TRBD1 (5 bases). The length of the CDR3 is 17 residues. From germline, CDR1 is SGHTA and CDR2 FQGNSA. V was clipped by 2 bases and J by 5 bases, with 19 bases between them. The CDR3 DNA reads TGTGCCAGCAGCTTATCTGGGGGAGGAATGTCCTATCAGCCCCAGCATTTT. This sequence encodes CASSLSGGGMSYQPQHF.

This clonotype turned up a few times. The V and J genes are TRBV27 and TRBJ1-1; D possibly corresponds to TRBD1 (5 bases). Trimming removed 1 base at V and 4 bases at J, with 10 bases between. The CDR3 has 14 residues. Germline V gene data show CDR1 as MNHEY and CDR2 as SMNVEV (reference sequence). CDR3 loop: CASSLYRGGTEAFF. The CDR3 coding sequence is TGTGCCAGCAGTTTATATCGGGGGGGCACTGAAGCTTTCTTT.

This clonotype turned up a few times. The gene calls are TRBV29-1 and TRBJ1-1; possibly TRBD1 for D (5 bases). This CDR3 contains 12 residues. Germline CDR1 reads SQVTM; CDR2 reads ANQGSEA. Trimming took 6 bases from V and 4 from J, leaving 12 bases between them. CDR3 residues: CSVFLQGTEAFF. In DNA form, the CDR3 reads TGCAGCGTATTCTTGCAGGGCACTGAAGCTTTCTTT.

CDR3 sequence (DNA): TGTGCCAGCAGCAAGAGGTCAGGGTGTGCGAACACTGAAGCTTTCTTT. Amino acids: CASSKRSGCANTEAFF. The chain employs TRBV21-1 and TRBJ1-1; the table gives TRBD1 as D, unverified against the DNA. TRBV21-1 is assigned pseudogene status. This CDR3 is 16 amino acids long.

This clonotype was counted only a few times. The chain carries TRBV7-9 and TRBJ1-1, with 7 bases aligning to TRBD1. The junction had 19 bases not matched to a gene; V was cut back by 5 bases and J by 7 bases. This CDR3 spans 17 amino acids. CDR1 is SEHNR, CDR2 FQNEAQ, per germline (reference sequence). The CDR3 loop reads CASSQFPDRKVEGEAFF. DNA of the CDR3: TGTGCCAGCAGCCAATTTCCGGACAGGAAGGTTGAGGGTGAAGCTTTCTTT. Full variable domain (missing parts from reference TRBV7-9 and TRBJ1-1): DTGVSQNPRHKITKRGQNVTFRCDPISEHNRLYWYRQTLGQGPEFLTYFQNEAQLEKSRLLSDRFSAERPKGSFSTLEIQRTEQGDSAMYLCASSQFPDRKVEGEAFFGQGTRLTVV.

CDR3 region: CASSQALGRDHTGELFF. The CDR3 DNA follows: TGCGCCAGCAGCCAAGCCCTGGGGCGGGACCACACCGGGGAGCTGTTTTTT. The V gene is TRBV4-1, the J gene TRBJ2-2, with D perhaps matching TRBD2 (6 bases). The CDR3 is made up of 17 amino acids. V lost 1 base to trimming and J lost 3 bases, with 15 bases between them. Germline V gene sequence: CDR1 MGHRA, CDR2 YSYEKL.

V and J are TRBV29-1 and TRBJ2-5; 8 bases fit TRBD2. The CDR3 has 16 residues. Germline-derived CDR1 and CDR2 are SQVTM and ANQGSEA. V trimming: 0 bases; J trimming: 2 bases; junction bases outside the gene matches: 8. CDR3: CSVEDKGGGFQETQYF. Written as DNA, the CDR3 is TGCAGCGTTGAAGATAAGGGCGGGGGGTTTCAAGAGACCCAGTACTTC.

At least ten counts were recorded for this clonotype. The rearrangement uses TRBV20-1 and TRBJ2-3, with TRBD1 matching over 10 bases. The CDR3 contains 14 residues. Germline CDR1 is DFQATT and CDR2 is SNEGSKA (reference sequence). V was clipped by 3 bases and J by 4 bases; unmatched bases: 4. CDR3: CSASGTGAPDTQYF. The CDR3 DNA reads as TGCAGTGCTAGCGGGACAGGGGCCCCAGATACGCAGTATTTT.

This clonotype was picked up many times. The rearrangement uses TRBV20-1 and TRBJ2-2, with D unresolved. The V and J ends lost 1 base and 4 bases respectively, with 13 bases between them. Germline CDR1 and CDR2: DFQATT and SNEGSKA (reference sequence). The CDR3 runs 15 residues. The CDR3 region is CSARVADKPTGELFF. For the CDR3, the DNA is TGCAGTGCTAGAGTTGCAGACAAACCCACCGGGGAGCTGTTTTTT.

V is TRBV6-1 and J is TRBJ1-5; 9 bases are shared with TRBD1. This CDR3 region has 15 residues. J was trimmed by 6 bases and V by 7 bases; bases with no gene match: 10. The germline gives CDR1 MNHNS, CDR2 SASEGT. The CDR3 DNA follows: TGTGCCAGCACCACGGGACAGGGTCTGGGTCAGCCCCAGCATTTT. Translating it yields CASTTGQGLGQPQHF.